Below are 7 T cell receptor beta chains sequenced from a single sample in a study of graft-versus-host responses after intestinal transplantation. Assay used: immunoSEQ multiplex PCR; TCRdb lists only in-frame clones, some missing. The table has roughly 18,000 clones, approximately 95% seen once. The specimen was PBMCs, collected 23 days after intestinal transplant. The receptors were sampled from a human patient who received an intestinal transplant, so some T cells may come from the graft donor.

The J gene is TRBJ2-2, the V gene TRBV10-1; 10 bases fit TRBD1. The trim removed 0 bases at V and 6 bases at J, leaving 13 bases unmatched. CDR3 length: 19 residues. Germline CDR1 WNHNN, CDR2 SYGVQD (reference sequence). The CDR3 sequence: CASSESSVGGTGEPGELFF. In nucleotides, the CDR3 is TGCGCCAGCAGTGAGTCATCTGTCGGCGGGACAGGGGAACCCGGGGAGCTGTTTTTT.

As DNA, the CDR3 is TGTGCCAGCAGTGAAGTGGGAGTATACAATGAGCAGTTCTTC. It translates to CASSEVGVYNEQFF. The J gene is TRBJ2-1, the V gene TRBV2; tentatively, D is TRBD2 (5 bases). V was clipped by 1 base and J by 4 bases, with 8 bases between them. The CDR3 loop spans 14 amino acids. Per the germline V gene, CDR1 is SNHLY and CDR2 is FYNNEI.

V is TRBV9 and J is TRBJ2-1, with a tentative D call TRBD1 (6 bases). The germline CDR1 and CDR2 sequences are SGDLS and YYNGEE. The CDR3 loop spans 15 amino acids. V was cut by 2 bases and J by 8 bases, with 17 bases left in between. The CDR3 reads CASSVRGRVVDEQFF. The CDR3 DNA sequence: TGTGCCAGCAGCGTCAGGGGCAGGGTGGTTGATGAGCAGTTCTTC.

The V gene is TRBV7-8, the J gene TRBJ2-6; no reliable D call. Germline V gene lookup returns CDR1 SGHVS and CDR2 FQNEAQ. Trimming shortened V by 1 base and J by 1 base, and 5 bases separated the two germline ends. This CDR3 is 15 amino acids long. The CDR3 is CASSLGVSGANVLTF. CDR3 nucleotides: TGTGCCAGCAGCTTAGGCGTGTCTGGGGCCAACGTCCTGACTTTC.

The chain has TRBV7-9 and TRBJ2-3, with TRBD2 as a possible D gene (5 bases). This CDR3 comprises 12 residues. Trimming removed 5 bases at V and 5 bases at J, with 8 bases between. Germline values: CDR1 SEHNR, CDR2 FQNEAQ (reference sequence). The DNA for the CDR3 is TGTGCCAGCAGCGCAGGAGGAGATACGCAGTATTTT. It encodes CASSAGGDTQYF.

J is TRBJ2-5 and V is TRBV27; TRBD2 matches at 8 bases. With the DNA end fitting TRBJ2-7 better, the J assignment may be wrong. Germline V CDR1 and CDR2: MNHEY, SMNVEV (reference sequence). CDR3 size: 15 residues. CDR3 nucleotide sequence: TGTGCCAGCAGTTTAGTCGCGGGAGGTTCCTACGAGCAGTACTTC. This sequence encodes CASSLVAGGSYEQYF.

CDR3 nucleotides: TGTGCCAGCAGCACAGGACAGGGTAACACCGGGGAGCTGTTTTTT. It specifies CASSTGQGNTGELFF. The gene calls are TRBV7-7 and TRBJ2-2, with 8 bases lining up with TRBD1. From germline, CDR1 is SSHAT and CDR2 FNYEAQ (reference sequence). V lost 5 bases to trimming and J lost 2 bases; unmatched junction nucleotides: 4. The CDR3 runs 15 residues.